The 10 T cell receptor beta chains below were found in one sample sequenced in a study of control samples from healthy donors and cancer patients. The repertoire was sequenced with immunoSEQ multiplex PCR; TCRdb's copy has only in-frame clones and lacks some. Counted here are around 130,000 clones, roughly 90% occurring once; the ten biggest clones make up about two fifths. Sequencing input: blood. The receptors were gathered from a man between 50 and 59 years old in good health.

This clone has a handful of counts. The V call is TRBV29-1, the J call TRBJ2-7; 11 positions match TRBD2. V shed 5 bases and J 5 bases; nucleotides not matched to a gene: 11. The CDR3 extends over 15 amino acids. Germline CDR1 reads SQVTM; CDR2 reads ANQGSEA. As DNA, the CDR3 is TGCAGCGTTACCGGGGCTAGCGGGGGGAGGGACGAGCAGTACTTC. As protein: CSVTGASGGRDEQYF.

The chain joins TRBV18 to TRBJ2-3, with 11 nucleotides matching TRBD2. V lost 3 bases to trimming and J lost 0 bases; unmatched junction nucleotides: 2. There are 16 residues in the CDR3. CDR1 is KGHSH and CDR2 is LQKENI in the germline V gene. This CDR3 reads CASSPGLAASTDTQYF. The CDR3 DNA follows: TGTGCCAGCTCACCGGGACTAGCGGCGAGCACAGATACGCAGTATTTT.

This sequence joins TRBV19 and TRBJ2-5, with D perhaps being TRBD1 or TRBD2 (6 bases each). The CDR3 has 15 residues. V dropped 3 bases and J dropped 5 bases, with 16 bases sitting between them. CDR1 is LNHDA and CDR2 is SQIVND in the germline V gene (reference sequence). For the CDR3, the DNA is TGTGCCAGTAGTATCCCGGGGGCCGGAGCGGAGACCCAGTACTTC. Amino acid sequence: CASSIPGAGAETQYF.

The V call is TRBV5-6, the J call TRBJ2-1; the D gene is possibly TRBD1 (5 bases). The CDR3 sequence is 15 residues long. Trimming removed 0 bases from V and 5 bases from J, with 12 bases in between. Germline assignment: CDR1 SGHDT and CDR2 YYEEEE. CDR3 sequence: CASSLGAGLNNEQFF. The DNA of the CDR3 is TGTGCCAGCAGCTTGGGAGCAGGGTTGAACAATGAGCAGTTCTTC.

This chain links TRBV24-1 with TRBJ2-3; D might be TRBD2 (5 bases). The CDR3 is 13 amino acids. The germline CDR1 and CDR2 sequences are KGHDR and SFDVKD. V lost 9 bases and J lost 6, with 15 bases in between. Here the CDR3 DNA reads TGTGCCACCGCCGACTCCCGCGGGGATACGCAGTATTTT. Translated: CATADSRGDTQYF.

This chain uses TRBV2 with TRBJ2-1; 8 bases are a match to TRBD2. V was pared by 7 bases and J by 3 bases, with 5 bases of the junction left unmatched. Per the germline V gene, CDR1 is SNHLY and CDR2 is FYNNEI. The length of the CDR3 is 14 residues. DNA for the CDR3: TGTGCCAGCAAGGTCAGCGGGGGCTACAATGAGCAGTTCTTC. This sequence encodes CASKVSGGYNEQFF.

V and J are TRBV30 and TRBJ1-6; TRBD1 agrees at 11 bases. CDR1 and CDR2 from the germline V gene are GTSNPN and SVGIG (reference sequence). The CDR3 spans 17 residues. V shed 6 bases, J shed 2 bases, and the junction held 9 bases outside the gene matches. The CDR3 protein is CACTGTGGKTYNSPLHF. CDR3 in DNA: TGTGCCTGTACCGGGACAGGGGGTAAAACCTATAATTCACCCCTCCACTTT.

The chain combines TRBV11-2 with TRBJ1-1; D possibly corresponds to TRBD1 (5 bases). V was cut by 2 bases and J by 6 bases, with 13 bases left in between. There are 14 residues in the CDR3. Germline-derived CDR1 and CDR2 are SGHAT and FQNNGV. The CDR3 DNA sequence: TGTGCCAGCAGCTTATTTCAGGGAGCTCCTGAAGCTTTCTTT. It encodes CASSLFQGAPEAFF.

The rearrangement joins TRBV7-2 to TRBJ1-2; weak D call: TRBD1 (5 bases). The germline V gene encodes CDR1 SGHTA and CDR2 FQGNSA. This CDR3 has 14 residues. V was pared by 0 bases and J by 1 base, with 6 bases between. This chain's CDR3 is CASSLAGVNYGYTF. Here the CDR3 DNA reads TGTGCCAGCAGCTTAGCGGGGGTTAACTATGGCTACACCTTC.

The genes are TRBV27 and TRBJ1-6; no clear D. The CDR3 extends over 16 amino acids. The V gene lost 3 bases and the J gene lost 2 bases, with 11 bases spanning the gap. Germline-derived CDR1 and CDR2 are MNHEY and SMNVEV (reference sequence). Written as DNA, the CDR3 is TGTGCCAGCAGTTTCCTTCGAGGTACCTATAATTCACCCCTCCACTTT. Its translation: CASSFLRGTYNSPLHF.